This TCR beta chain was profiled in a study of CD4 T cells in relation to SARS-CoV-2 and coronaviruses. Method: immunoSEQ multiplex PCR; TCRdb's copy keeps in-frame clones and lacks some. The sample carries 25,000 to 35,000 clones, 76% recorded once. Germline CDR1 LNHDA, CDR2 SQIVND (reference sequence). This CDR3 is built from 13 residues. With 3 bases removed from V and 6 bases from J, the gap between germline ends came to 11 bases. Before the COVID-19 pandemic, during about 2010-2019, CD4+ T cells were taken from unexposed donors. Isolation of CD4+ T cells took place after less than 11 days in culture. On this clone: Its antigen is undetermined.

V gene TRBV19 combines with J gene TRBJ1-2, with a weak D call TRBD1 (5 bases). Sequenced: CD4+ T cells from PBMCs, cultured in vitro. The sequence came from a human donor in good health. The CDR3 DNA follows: TGTGCCAGTAGTATTGAGGGCAGGGATGGCTACACCTTC. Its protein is CASSIEGRDGYTF.